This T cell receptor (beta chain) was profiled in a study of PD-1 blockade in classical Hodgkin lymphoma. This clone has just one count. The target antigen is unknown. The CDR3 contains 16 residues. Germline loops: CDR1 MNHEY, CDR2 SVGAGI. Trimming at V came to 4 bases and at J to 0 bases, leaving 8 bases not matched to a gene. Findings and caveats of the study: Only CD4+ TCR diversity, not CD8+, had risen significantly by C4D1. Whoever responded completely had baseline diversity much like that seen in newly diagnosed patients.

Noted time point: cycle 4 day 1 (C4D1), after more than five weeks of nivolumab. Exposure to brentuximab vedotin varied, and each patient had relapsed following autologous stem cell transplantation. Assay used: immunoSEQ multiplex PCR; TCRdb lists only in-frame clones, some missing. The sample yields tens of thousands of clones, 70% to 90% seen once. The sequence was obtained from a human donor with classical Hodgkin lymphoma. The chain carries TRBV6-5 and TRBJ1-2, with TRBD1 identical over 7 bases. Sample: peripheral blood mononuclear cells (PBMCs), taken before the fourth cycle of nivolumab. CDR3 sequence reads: CASSSWAGTANYGYTF. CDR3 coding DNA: TGTGCCAGCAGTTCTTGGGCCGGGACAGCTAACTATGGCTACACCTTC.